These 18 T cell receptor beta chains came from one sample sequenced in a study of Ad26.COV2.S vaccination and SARS-CoV-2 variants. Libraries were prepared by immunoSEQ multiplex PCR; TCRdb keeps only in-frame clonotypes and omits some of them. The sample carries some 180,000 clones, approximately 90% recorded once. This material consisted of peripheral blood, taken after recovery from COVID-19. These receptors all stem from a human donor who had recovered from COVID-19.

This sequence joins TRBV5-1 and TRBJ2-3; 8 nucleotides match TRBD2. Germline CDR1 reads SGHRS; CDR2 reads YFSETQ. V lost 0 bases and J lost 1; bases outside the gene matches: 10. The CDR3 runs to 18 residues. The CDR3 DNA sequence: TGCGCCAGCAGCTTGGATCCCACGGGAGGGCCCGGCACAGATACGCAGTATTTT. Its protein product is CASSLDPTGGPGTDTQYF. The whole variable domain, remainder taken from reference TRBV5-1 and TRBJ2-3, is KAGVTQTPRYLIKTRGQQVTLSCSPISGHRSVSWYQQTPGQGLQFLFEYFSETQRNKGNFPGRFSGRQFSNSRSEMNVSTLELGDSALYLCASSLDPTGGPGTDTQYFGPGTRLTVL.

CDR3 sequence: CAISTGPKAGELFF. The CDR3 nucleotides read TGTGCCATCAGCACAGGGCCAAAGGCCGGGGAGCTGTTTTTT. The chain joins TRBV10-3 to TRBJ2-2, with a weak D call TRBD1 (6 bases). V lost 6 bases to trimming and J lost 6 bases, with 14 bases between them. The CDR3 length is 14 residues. Per the germline V gene, CDR1 is ENHRY and CDR2 is SYGVKD.

J is TRBJ2-5 and V is TRBV18; TRBD1 agrees at 9 bases. Germline V CDR1 and CDR2: KGHSH, LQKENI. The ends lost 5 bases at V and 4 bases at J; junction bases unmatched: 5. The CDR3 contains 14 residues. CDR3: CASSETGGGETQYF. The CDR3 nucleotides are TGTGCCAGCTCAGAGACAGGGGGAGGAGAGACCCAGTACTTC.

This rearrangement joins TRBV5-1 to TRBJ1-5, with D possibly TRBD1 on 5 matching bases. Trimming stripped 1 base from V and 3 bases from J, with 11 bases between. CDR1 is SGHRS and CDR2 is YFSETQ in the germline V gene. The CDR3 is 15 amino acids. CDR3 in DNA: TGCGCCAGCAGCTTGATACCGGGACCCAATCAGCCCCAGCATTTT. The encoded protein is CASSLIPGPNQPQHF.

This rearrangement joins TRBV7-2 to TRBJ2-3; tentative D call: TRBD2 (5 bases). V gave up 4 bases and J gave up 4 bases, with 18 bases separating them. The CDR3 spans 16 residues. The germline CDR1 and CDR2 sequences are SGHTA and FQGNSA. The DNA for the CDR3 is TGTGCCAGCAGCTCTCGGGATGTTCGGTTGGCAGATACGCAGTATTTT. Protein product: CASSSRDVRLADTQYF.

The rearrangement joins TRBV18 to TRBJ2-1; the match to TRBD2 covers 16 bases. Per the germline V gene, CDR1 is KGHSH and CDR2 is LQKENI. The ends lost 4 bases at V and 10 bases at J; junction bases unmatched: 7. The CDR3 consists of 16 residues. CDR3 in amino acids: CASSRQGLAGGQEQFF. In DNA, the CDR3 is TGTGCCAGCTCACGGCAGGGACTAGCGGGAGGGCAGGAGCAGTTCTTC.

This clone appeared a single time. CDR3 bases: TGTGCCATCAGTGCAGGAAGCAGCTACGAGCAGTACTTC. This translates into CAISAGSSYEQYF. The V and J genes are TRBV10-3 and TRBJ2-7; unclear D gene. This CDR3 is 13 amino acids long. V gave up 4 bases and J gave up 3 bases, with 10 bases separating them. Germline V gene data show CDR1 as ENHRY and CDR2 as SYGVKD.

A single count supports this clone. The V gene is TRBV18, the J gene TRBJ1-2; 7 bases line up with TRBD1. Germline loops: CDR1 KGHSH, CDR2 LQKENI. The CDR3 has 12 amino acids. V lost 4 bases and J lost 6; bases outside the gene matches: 2. The CDR3 nucleotides are TGTGCCAGCTCACGGCAGGGGGATGGCTACACCTTC. Protein product: CASSRQGDGYTF.

This sequence joins TRBV7-2 and TRBJ2-5, with D maybe TRBD1 (5 bases). Germline CDR1 SGHTA, CDR2 FQGNSA. Trimming pared 2 bases from V and 5 bases from J, leaving 15 bases between. The CDR3 has 15 amino acids. CDR3 nucleotides: TGTGCCAGCAGCTTAAGACCCGGCAGGGCGGAGACCCAGTACTTC. This gives the protein CASSLRPGRAETQYF. Using reference TRBV7-2 and TRBJ2-5 for the parts outside the CDR3, the full variable domain is GAGVSQSPSNKVTEKGKDVELRCDPISGHTALYWYRQSLGQGLEFLIYFQGNSAPDKSGLPSDRFSAERTGGSVSTLTIQRTQQEDSAVYLCASSLRPGRAETQYFGPGTRLLVL.

V is TRBV7-9 and J is TRBJ2-2; D is ambiguous. This CDR3 comprises 12 residues. Germline loops: CDR1 SEHNR, CDR2 FQNEAQ (reference sequence). Trimming took off 7 bases at V and 2 bases at J, with 5 bases between the two ends. CDR3 amino acids: CASNPNTGELFF. The CDR3 region has the DNA TGTGCCAGCAACCCTAACACCGGGGAGCTGTTTTTT.

This rearrangement joins TRBV6-1 to TRBJ2-7; a possible D gene is TRBD2 (5 bases). The CDR3 runs to 14 residues. The V and J ends lost 8 bases and 3 bases respectively, with 17 bases between them. Per the germline V gene, CDR1 is MNHNS and CDR2 is SASEGT. CDR3: CASLDEGGSYEQYF. CDR3 coding DNA: TGTGCCAGCTTAGACGAGGGTGGGAGCTACGAGCAGTACTTC.

The gene calls are TRBV4-2 and TRBJ2-2; D gene uncertain. Trimming took 2 bases from V and 7 from J, leaving 5 bases between them. Germline CDR1 and CDR2: LGHNA and YNFKEQ. This CDR3 has 12 amino acids. This CDR3 is CASSQWDGELFF. As DNA, the CDR3 is TGTGCCAGCAGCCAATGGGACGGGGAGCTGTTTTTT.

The rearrangement links TRBV2 to TRBJ1-5; maybe TRBD1 (6 bases). This CDR3 is built from 14 residues. Trimming took 1 base from V and 4 from J, leaving 8 bases between them. Per the germline V gene, CDR1 is SNHLY and CDR2 is FYNNEI. CDR3 nucleotide sequence: TGTGCCAGCAGTGAAGGGACAGTTAATCAGCCCCAGCATTTT. Its translation is CASSEGTVNQPQHF. Supplemented by reference TRBV2 and TRBJ1-5, the full variable domain reads EPEVTQTPSHQVTQMGQEVILRCVPISNHLYFYWYRQILGQKVEFLVSFYNNEISEKSEIFDDQFSVERPDGSNFTLKIRSTKLEDSAMYFCASSEGTVNQPQHFGDGTRLSIL.

The chain recombines TRBV7-3 with TRBJ2-5; D may correspond to TRBD1 or TRBD2 (5 bases each). The CDR3 contains 15 residues. The V and J ends lost 1 base and 4 bases respectively, with 13 bases between them. Germline V CDR1 and CDR2: SGHTA, FQGTGA. The CDR3 protein is CASSLNLGAGETQYF. DNA of the CDR3: TGTGCCAGCAGCTTAAACCTAGGGGCGGGAGAGACCCAGTACTTC.

DNA of the CDR3: TGTGCCAGTAGTATAGGAGGACCCTTTAATGAAAAACTGTTTTTT. Translating it yields CASSIGGPFNEKLFF. V and J are TRBV19 and TRBJ1-4; D remains ambiguous. The germline gives CDR1 LNHDA, CDR2 SQIVND (reference sequence). V shed 1 base and J shed 4 bases, with 10 bases lying between them. The CDR3 length is 15 residues.

The chain employs TRBV6-2 or TRBV6-3 and TRBJ2-2; 8 positions match TRBD1. The CDR3 is 15 amino acids. CDR1 is MNHEY, CDR2 SVGEGT, per germline. The trim removed 4 bases at V and 4 bases at J, leaving 5 bases unmatched. CDR3 residues: CASSSYRGATGELFF. As DNA, the CDR3 is TGTGCCAGCAGTTCGTACAGGGGGGCCACCGGGGAGCTGTTTTTT.

The J gene is TRBJ2-5, the V gene TRBV19; no firm D call. This CDR3 is built from 15 residues. CDR1 and CDR2 (germline): LNHDA, SQIVND (reference sequence). Trimming shortened V by 3 bases and J by 2 bases, and 13 bases separated the two germline ends. The CDR3 loop is CASSIGVGEQETQYF. The CDR3 DNA reads as TGTGCCAGTAGTATTGGAGTTGGCGAACAAGAGACCCAGTACTTC.

The V gene is TRBV5-1, the J gene TRBJ1-6; TRBD1 is a possible D gene (6 bases). CDR3 size: 17 residues. Germline CDR1 SGHRS, CDR2 YFSETQ. Trimming removed 3 bases at V and 6 bases at J, with 19 bases between. Written as DNA, the CDR3 is TGCGCCAGCAGCTCCGGGGGCAGGGAGGTTGGTAATTCACCCCTCCACTTT. Its protein is CASSSGGREVGNSPLHF.